A single sample is the source of the 24 T cell receptor beta chains below, sequenced in a study of STAT3 mutations in large granular lymphocyte leukemia. Points from the study as a whole: At least one immunodominant TCR beta clonotype appeared in every T-cell large granular lymphocyte leukemia patient.

The protocol was immunoSEQ multiplex PCR, while the TCRdb copy is restricted to in-frame clones and leaves out a portion. Among approximately 31,000 clones listed, 75% to 90% were seen once. No antigen has been assigned to these receptors. Source material: peripheral blood mononuclear cells. These receptors all stem from a man between 60 and 70 years old with T-cell large granular lymphocyte leukemia. Some clones in this sample may be carry-over from other donors' samples.

This chain joins TRBV18 and TRBJ2-5, with TRBD1 matching over 7 bases. The CDR3 has 15 amino acids. Germline assignment: CDR1 KGHSH and CDR2 LQKENI. J gave up 2 bases and V 3 bases, and 6 bases lay outside the gene matches. For the CDR3, the DNA is TGTGCCAGCTCACCCGGGACAGCGATACAAGAGACCCAGTACTTC. Its translation is CASSPGTAIQETQYF. The whole variable domain, remainder taken from reference TRBV18 and TRBJ2-5, is NAGVMQNPRHLVRRRGQEARLRCSPMKGHSHVYWYRQLPEEGLKFMVYLQKENIIDESGMPKERFSAEFPKEGPSILRIQQVVRGDSAAYFCASSPGTAIQETQYFGPGTRLLVL.

This clone is a singleton in its sample. This rearrangement joins TRBV7-9 to TRBJ1-2; 7 nucleotides align to TRBD1. V lost 3 bases, J lost 3 bases, and 7 bases stayed unmatched. This CDR3 spans 15 amino acids. The germline CDR1 and CDR2 sequences are SEHNR and FQNEAQ (reference sequence). This chain's CDR3 is CASSFLRGLDYGYTF. CDR3 nucleotides: TGTGCCAGCAGCTTCCTAAGGGGGCTCGACTATGGCTACACCTTC. Looking up the rest from reference TRBV7-9 and TRBJ1-2 gives the full variable domain: DTGVSQNPRHKITKRGQNVTFRCDPISEHNRLYWYRQTLGQGPEFLTYFQNEAQLEKSRLLSDRFSAERPKGSFSTLEIQRTEQGDSAMYLCASSFLRGLDYGYTFGSGTRLTVV.

V usage is TRBV2 and J usage is TRBJ1-5; D gene unclear. The CDR3 has 13 amino acids. Trimming left V 8 bases short and J 7 bases short, with 15 bases between. Germline values: CDR1 SNHLY, CDR2 FYNNEI. CDR3 region: CASVRQESQPQHF. DNA for the CDR3: TGTGCCAGCGTCCGGCAGGAGAGCCAGCCCCAGCATTTT.

This clone was seen just once. The chain recombines TRBV2 with TRBJ2-7; possibly TRBD1 for D (5 bases). V was clipped by 2 bases and J by 9 bases, with 8 bases between them. CDR1 is SNHLY and CDR2 is FYNNEI in the germline V gene. The CDR3 is 11 amino acids. CDR3 coding DNA: TGTGCCAGCAGTGAAAGGGGCGGGCAGTACTTC. Encoded protein: CASSERGGQYF.

The rearrangement uses TRBV5-1 and TRBJ2-7; weak D call: TRBD1 (6 bases). The CDR3 is made up of 11 amino acids. V lost 4 bases, J lost 8 bases, and 10 bases lay in between. Looked up from germline, CDR1 is SGHRS and CDR2 is YFSETQ. The CDR3 reads CASSATGKQYF. The CDR3 DNA reads TGCGCCAGCAGCGCAACAGGGAAGCAGTACTTC. The full variable domain, with the rest looked up from reference TRBV5-1 and TRBJ2-7, is KAGVTQTPRYLIKTRGQQVTLSCSPISGHRSVSWYQQTPGQGLQFLFEYFSETQRNKGNFPGRFSGRQFSNSRSEMNVSTLELGDSALYLCASSATGKQYFGPGTRLTVT.

V and J are TRBV27 and TRBJ2-3; unclear D gene. This CDR3 is built from 14 residues. Germline lookup yields CDR1 MNHEY and CDR2 SMNVEV (reference sequence). The V end lost 5 bases, the J end lost 3 bases, and 12 bases lay between the germline ends. DNA for the CDR3: TGTGCCAGCAGTCCTACCCCGTGGACAGATACGCAGTATTTT. Translation gives CASSPTPWTDTQYF.

This chain uses TRBV12-5 with TRBJ2-7; D is uncertain. The germline V gene has CDR1 LGHNT and CDR2 FRNRAP. The length of the CDR3 is 13 residues. V lost 8 bases to trimming and J lost 3 bases, with 14 bases between them. This CDR3 is CASTPDQGYEQYF. The CDR3 nucleotides are TGTGCTAGTACCCCGGACCAAGGCTACGAGCAGTACTTC. The complete variable domain, with remaining parts taken from reference TRBV12-5 and TRBJ2-7, reads DARVTQTPRHKVTEMGQEVTMRCQPILGHNTVFWYRQTMMQGLELLAYFRNRAPLDDSGMPKDRFSAEMPDATLATLKIQPSEPRDSAVYFCASTPDQGYEQYFGPGTRLTVT.

The chain joins TRBV28 to TRBJ2-7; D may be TRBD1 (5 bases). There are 14 residues in the CDR3. The V and J ends lost 0 bases and 3 bases respectively, with 9 bases between them. Germline CDR1 is MDHEN and CDR2 is SYDVKM. CDR3 residues: CASSLWDTYYEQYF. The CDR3 region has the DNA TGTGCCAGCAGTTTATGGGACACCTACTACGAGCAGTACTTC.

The chain's CDR3 is CASSFGTSNQPQHF. The CDR3 nucleotides are TGTGCCAGCAGCTTCGGAACCAGCAATCAGCCCCAGCATTTT. V gene TRBV7-8 combines with J gene TRBJ1-5, with D uncertain. Germline CDR1 is SGHVS and CDR2 is FQNEAQ. The V and J ends lost 3 bases and 1 base respectively, with 7 bases between them. The CDR3 spans 14 residues.

The chain employs TRBV5-1 and TRBJ2-2; 12 bases agree with TRBD2. V shed 7 bases and J 0 bases; nucleotides not matched to a gene: 1. Germline V lookup: CDR1 SGHRS, CDR2 YFSETQ. This CDR3 has 15 amino acids. DNA of the CDR3: TGCGCCAGCCGGACTAGCGGGACGAACACCGGGGAGCTGTTTTTT. Translation: CASRTSGTNTGELFF.

CDR3 sequence: CASSPVGTASYSNQPQHF. DNA of the CDR3: TGTGCCAGCAGTCCCGTCGGGACAGCCAGTTATAGCAATCAGCCCCAGCATTTT. The chain is built from TRBV27 and TRBJ1-5, with TRBD1 matching 7 bases. Per the germline V gene, CDR1 is MNHEY and CDR2 is SMNVEV (reference sequence). The J segment lost 0 bases and the V segment lost 5 bases, leaving 13 bases of the junction unmatched. This CDR3 region has 18 residues.

This chain uses TRBV5-4 with TRBJ2-5, with TRBD2 as a possible D gene (5 bases). Germline assignment: CDR1 SGHNT and CDR2 YYREEE (reference sequence). This CDR3 has 14 amino acids. V shed 3 bases and J shed 5 bases, with 14 bases lying between them. CDR3 region: CASSSGGYMETQYF. The DNA of the CDR3 is TGTGCCAGCAGCTCCGGAGGATATATGGAGACCCAGTACTTC.

This chain uses TRBV27 with TRBJ1-4; unclear D gene. Per germline, CDR1 MNHEY and CDR2 SMNVEV (reference sequence). This CDR3 spans 20 amino acids. V shed 5 bases and J shed 0 bases, with 25 bases lying between them. Here the CDR3 DNA reads TGTGCCAGCAGTACACACGCCCCGGGAGGGAATAGGGCAACTAATGAAAAACTGTTTTTT. This gives the protein CASSTHAPGGNRATNEKLFF.

V gene TRBV5-1 combines with J gene TRBJ2-1; 10 nucleotides line up with TRBD2. J was trimmed by 6 bases and V by 6 bases; bases with no gene match: 6. Germline-derived CDR1 and CDR2 are SGHRS and YFSETQ. The CDR3 sequence is 14 residues long. DNA for the CDR3: TGCGCCAGCACGGGGACTAGCGCAAGCAATGAGCAGTTCTTC. Its translation is CASTGTSASNEQFF.

This chain uses TRBV5-1 with TRBJ2-1; 16 bases map to TRBD2. The length of the CDR3 is 17 residues. V lost 4 bases to trimming and J lost 6 bases; unmatched junction nucleotides: 7. CDR1 is SGHRS, CDR2 YFSETQ, per germline. In DNA form, the CDR3 reads TGCGCCAGCAGCGGTGGGACTAGCGGGAGGGCCTTCAATGAGCAGTTCTTC. Translated: CASSGGTSGRAFNEQFF.

V and J are TRBV6-5 and TRBJ2-7, with TRBD2 as a possible D gene (7 bases). There are 15 residues in the CDR3. V dropped 4 bases and J dropped 1 base, with 14 bases sitting between them. From germline, CDR1 is MNHEY and CDR2 SVGAGI. The CDR3 bases are TGTGCCAGCAGTTCCGCGGGGAGGGGGTCCTACGAGCAGTACTTC. Protein product: CASSSAGRGSYEQYF.

The chain is built from TRBV28 and TRBJ1-1, with D unclear. V dropped 5 bases and J dropped 0 bases, with 7 bases sitting between them. Per the germline V gene, CDR1 is MDHEN and CDR2 is SYDVKM. CDR3 length equals 13 residues. The CDR3, as DNA: TGTGCCAGCAGTCCCCCCCTGAACACTGAAGCTTTCTTT. Its translation: CASSPPLNTEAFF.

V and J are TRBV6-5 and TRBJ2-4, with a weak D call TRBD1 (5 bases). V lost 0 bases, J lost 8 bases, and 11 bases lay in between. Germline loops: CDR1 MNHEY, CDR2 SVGAGI. The length of the CDR3 is 14 residues. CDR3 sequence (DNA): TGTGCCAGCAGTTACTCGACCAGGGTTGACATTCAGTACTTC. This codes for CASSYSTRVDIQYF.

This chain connects TRBV14 to TRBJ1-2; the D gene is possibly TRBD1 (5 bases). The CDR3 length is 15 residues. V gave up 5 bases and J gave up 4 bases, with 17 bases separating them. The germline V gene encodes CDR1 SGHDN and CDR2 FVKESK. In DNA form, the CDR3 reads TGTGCCAGCAGCAGCTACAAAGGGGCCTCCTATGGCTACACCTTC. It translates to CASSSYKGASYGYTF.

The CDR3, as DNA: TGTGCCAGCTCACCAACAGCATACCAAGAGACCCAGTACTTC. Translating gives CASSPTAYQETQYF. The rearrangement links TRBV18 to TRBJ2-5; D gene ambiguous. V lost 2 bases to trimming and J lost 0 bases, with 7 bases between them. The CDR3 runs to 14 residues. The germline V gene has CDR1 KGHSH and CDR2 LQKENI.

The chain is built from TRBV30 and TRBJ2-1, with D uncertain. The V gene lost 0 bases and the J gene lost 6 bases, with 12 bases spanning the gap. Germline V lookup: CDR1 GTSNPN, CDR2 SVGIG (reference sequence). The CDR3 totals 14 residues. CDR3: CAWSVRDWLNEQFF. CDR3 nucleotide sequence: TGTGCCTGGAGTGTACGTGACTGGCTCAATGAGCAGTTCTTC. Complete variable domain (other parts from reference TRBV30 and TRBJ2-1): SQTIHQWPATLVQPVGSPLSLECTVEGTSNPNLYWYRQAAGRGLQLLFYSVGIGQISSEVPQNLSASRPQDRQFILSSKKLLLSDSGFYLCAWSVRDWLNEQFFGPGTRLTVL.

The chain recombines TRBV30 with TRBJ1-2, with 8 bases fitting TRBD1. Trimming took 2 bases from V and 8 from J; bases not matched to a gene: 7. The CDR3 runs to 13 residues. The V gene's germline CDR1 is GTSNPN and CDR2 SVGIG (reference sequence). CDR3 nucleotides: TGTGCCTGGAGTAACCGACAGGGGAGCGGCTACACCTTC. This translates into CAWSNRQGSGYTF.

The chain joins TRBV4-2 to TRBJ2-3; 9 nucleotides match TRBD2. V gave up 4 bases and J gave up 2 bases; unmatched junction bases: 16. The germline V gene has CDR1 LGHNA and CDR2 YNFKEQ. This CDR3 spans 19 amino acids. This CDR3 is CASSRGESSGRLNTDTQYF. The CDR3 DNA sequence: TGTGCCAGCAGCCGGGGAGAGAGTAGCGGGAGACTAAACACAGATACGCAGTATTTT.

The CDR3 DNA follows: TGTGCCAGCAGCGGACTGACTGACCTCTGGGGACAGTACGAGCAGTACTTC. This translates into CASSGLTDLWGQYEQYF. The chain uses TRBV27 and TRBJ2-7; the match to TRBD1 covers 7 bases. J lost 4 bases, V lost 6 bases, and 18 bases had no gene match. This CDR3 has 17 amino acids. Looked up from germline, CDR1 is MNHEY and CDR2 is SMNVEV (reference sequence).